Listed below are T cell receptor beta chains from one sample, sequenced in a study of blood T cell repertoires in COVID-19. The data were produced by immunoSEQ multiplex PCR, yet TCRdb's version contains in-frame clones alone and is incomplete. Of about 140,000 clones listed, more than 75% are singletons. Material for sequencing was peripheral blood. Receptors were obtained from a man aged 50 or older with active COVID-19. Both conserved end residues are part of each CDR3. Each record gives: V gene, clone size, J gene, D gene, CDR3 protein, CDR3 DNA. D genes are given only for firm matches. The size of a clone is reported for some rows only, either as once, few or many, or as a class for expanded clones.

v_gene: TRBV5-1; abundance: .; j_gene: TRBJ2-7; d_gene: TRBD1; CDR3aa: CASSFGQGDEQYF; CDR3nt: TGCGCCAGCAGCTTTGGACAGGGCGACGAGCAGTACTTC
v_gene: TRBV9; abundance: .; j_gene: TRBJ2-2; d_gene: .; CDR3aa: CASSVDGGRGNTGELFF; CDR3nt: TGTGCCAGCAGCGTTGACGGCGGGCGGGGGAACACCGGGGAGCTGTTTTTT
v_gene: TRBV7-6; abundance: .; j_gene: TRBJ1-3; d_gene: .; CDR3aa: CASSSHIYQRSGNTIYF; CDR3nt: TGTGCCAGCAGCTCTCACATTTACCAGCGCTCTGGAAACACCATATATTTT
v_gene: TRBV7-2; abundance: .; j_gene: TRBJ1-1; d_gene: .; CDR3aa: CASSLAQGLWNTEAFF; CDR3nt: TGTGCCAGCAGCTTAGCGCAGGGGCTGTGGAACACTGAAGCTTTCTTT
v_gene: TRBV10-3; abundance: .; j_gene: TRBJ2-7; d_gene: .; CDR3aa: CAIGRGAISYEQYF; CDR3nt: TGTGCCATCGGCAGGGGTGCGATTTCCTACGAGCAGTACTTC
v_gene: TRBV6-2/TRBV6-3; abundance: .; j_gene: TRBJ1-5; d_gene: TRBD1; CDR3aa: CASSKGQGHSNQPQHF; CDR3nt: TGTGCCAGCAGTAAAGGACAGGGTCATAGCAATCAGCCCCAGCATTTT
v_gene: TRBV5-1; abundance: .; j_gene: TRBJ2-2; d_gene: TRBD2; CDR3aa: CASSLTREGAGELFF; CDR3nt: TGCGCCAGCAGCTTGACCAGGGAGGGAGCCGGGGAGCTGTTTTTT
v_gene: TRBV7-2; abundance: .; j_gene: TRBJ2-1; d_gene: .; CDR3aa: CASTARGEQFF; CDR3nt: TGTGCCAGCACCGCCCGCGGTGAGCAGTTCTTC
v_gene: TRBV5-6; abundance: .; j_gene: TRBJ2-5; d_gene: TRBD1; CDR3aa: CASSAGTGETQYF; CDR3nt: TGTGCCAGCAGCGCTGGGACAGGGGAGACCCAGTACTTC
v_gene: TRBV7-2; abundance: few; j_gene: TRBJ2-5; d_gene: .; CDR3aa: CASSLTSFQYQETQYF; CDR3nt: TGTGCCAGCAGCTTAACCTCCTTTCAGTACCAAGAGACCCAGTACTTC
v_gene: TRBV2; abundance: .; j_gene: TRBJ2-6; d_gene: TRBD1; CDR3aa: CASSGDRGTSGANVLTF; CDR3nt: TGTGCCAGCAGCGGGGACAGGGGGACATCTGGGGCCAACGTCCTGACTTTC
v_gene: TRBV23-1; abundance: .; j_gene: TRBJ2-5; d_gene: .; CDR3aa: CASNLNDITGVRETQYF; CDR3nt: TGCGCCAGCAATCTCAACGACATTACGGGGGTTAGAGAGACCCAGTACTTC
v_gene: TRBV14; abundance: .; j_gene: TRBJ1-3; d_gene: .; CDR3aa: CASSLPDRPLSGNTIYF; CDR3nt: TGTGCCAGCAGCCTCCCCGACAGGCCTCTCTCTGGAAACACCATATATTTT
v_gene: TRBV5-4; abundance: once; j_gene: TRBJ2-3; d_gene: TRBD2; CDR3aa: CASSLKAGGPDTQYF; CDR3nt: TGTGCCAGCAGCTTGAAAGCGGGGGGTCCAGATACGCAGTATTTT
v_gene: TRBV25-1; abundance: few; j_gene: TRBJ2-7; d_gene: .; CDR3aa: CASSAPGTRGEQYF; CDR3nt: TGTGCCAGCAGTGCTCCGGGCACTCGGGGGGAGCAGTACTTC
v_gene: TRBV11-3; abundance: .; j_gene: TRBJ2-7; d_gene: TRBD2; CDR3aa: CASSPCVAGEEDEQYF; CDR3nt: TGTGCCAGCAGCCCGTGCGTAGCGGGGGAGGAAGACGAGCAGTACTTC
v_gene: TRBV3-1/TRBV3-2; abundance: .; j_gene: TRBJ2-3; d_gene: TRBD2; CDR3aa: CASSPGTSVTSTDTQYF; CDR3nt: TGTGCCAGCAGCCCCGGGACTAGCGTAACTAGCACAGATACGCAGTATTTT
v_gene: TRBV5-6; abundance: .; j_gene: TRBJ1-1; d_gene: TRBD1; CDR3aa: CASSSSLRQGGSEAFF; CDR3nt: TGTGCCAGCAGCAGTTCACTTCGACAGGGAGGCTCTGAAGCTTTCTTT
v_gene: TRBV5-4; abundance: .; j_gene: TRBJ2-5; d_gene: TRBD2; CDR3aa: CASTSGLAGGVETQYF; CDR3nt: TGTGCCAGCACCTCTGGACTAGCGGGGGGCGTGGAGACCCAGTACTTC
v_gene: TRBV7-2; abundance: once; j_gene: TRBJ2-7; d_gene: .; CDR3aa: CASSLEGDSGFYEQYF; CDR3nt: TGTGCCAGCAGCTTAGAAGGTGATAGCGGATTCTACGAGCAGTACTTC
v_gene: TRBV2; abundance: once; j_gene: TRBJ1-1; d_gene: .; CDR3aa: CAREVGDTEAFF; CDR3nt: TGTGCCAGAGAGGTAGGGGACACTGAAGCTTTCTTT
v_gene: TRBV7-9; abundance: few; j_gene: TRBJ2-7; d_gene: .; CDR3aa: CASSLLSLGSSYEQYF; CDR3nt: TGTGCCAGCAGCTTACTATCTCTGGGCAGCTCCTACGAGCAGTACTTC
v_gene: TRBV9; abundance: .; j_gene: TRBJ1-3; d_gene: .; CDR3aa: CASSDRDSGNTIYF; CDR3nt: TGTGCCAGCAGCGACAGAGACTCTGGAAACACCATATATTTT
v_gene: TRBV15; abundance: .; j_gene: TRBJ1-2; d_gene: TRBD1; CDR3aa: CATGTGGNYGYTF; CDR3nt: TGTGCCACCGGGACAGGGGGCAACTATGGCTACACCTTC
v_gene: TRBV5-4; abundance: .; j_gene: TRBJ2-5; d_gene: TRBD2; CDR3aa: CASSQPGGGTETQYF; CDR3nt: TGTGCCAGCAGCCAACCCGGGGGGGGAACAGAGACCCAGTACTTC
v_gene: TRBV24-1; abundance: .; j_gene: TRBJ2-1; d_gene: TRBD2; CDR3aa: CATSEGRTSSSYNEQFF; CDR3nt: TGTGCCACCAGTGAGGGCAGGACTAGTAGCTCCTACAATGAGCAGTTCTTC
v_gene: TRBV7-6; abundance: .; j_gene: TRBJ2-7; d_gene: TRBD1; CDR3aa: CASSLEQGDMDEQYF; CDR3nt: TGTGCCAGCAGCTTAGAGCAGGGGGATATGGACGAGCAGTACTTC
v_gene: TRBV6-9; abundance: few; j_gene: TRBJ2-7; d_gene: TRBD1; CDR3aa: CASIQGSSYEQYF; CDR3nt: TGTGCCAGTATACAGGGGAGCTCCTACGAGCAGTACTTC
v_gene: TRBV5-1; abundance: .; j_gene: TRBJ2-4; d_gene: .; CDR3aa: CASSQDSKNIQYF; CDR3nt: TGCGCCAGCAGCCAGGACAGCAAAAACATTCAGTACTTC
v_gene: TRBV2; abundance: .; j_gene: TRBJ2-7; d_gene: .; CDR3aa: CATSYYGLSYEQYF; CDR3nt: TGTGCCACCTCCTACTATGGCCTCTCCTACGAGCAGTACTTC
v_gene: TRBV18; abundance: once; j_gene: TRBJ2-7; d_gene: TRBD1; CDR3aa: CASSGQGTYEQYF; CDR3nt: TGTGCCAGCTCAGGACAGGGGACCTACGAGCAGTACTTC
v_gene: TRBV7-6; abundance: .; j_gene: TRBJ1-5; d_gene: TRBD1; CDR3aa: CASSLNPGGYSNQPQHF; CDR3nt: TGTGCCAGCAGCTTGAACCCAGGGGGTTATAGCAATCAGCCCCAGCATTTT
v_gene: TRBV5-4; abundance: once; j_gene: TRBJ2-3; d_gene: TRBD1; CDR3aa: CASSSKGQGSDTQYF; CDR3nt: TGTGCCAGCAGCTCAAAGGGACAGGGTTCCGATACGCAGTATTTT